The 30 T cell receptor beta chains below were found in one sample sequenced in a study of post-analysis software for immune sequencing data. Study conclusions and caveats: Patients showed TRBV5-6, TRBV5-1 and TRBV20-1 among five TRBV segments more frequent than in controls.

Their antigens are not known. Libraries were made from TCR beta cDNA, and they carried unique molecular identifiers. TCRdb re-called the PCR reads through MiXCR, storing one row per CDR3 protein. Of about 770,000 distinct CDR3 sequences in the sample, 35% to 55% were seen once. The specimen sequenced was blood. All receptors come from a girl aged 5-17 years with multiple sclerosis.

The chain carries TRBV7-9 and TRBJ1-5; perhaps TRBD1 as D (6 bases). Germline assignment: CDR1 SEHNR and CDR2 FQNEAQ (reference sequence). The ends were cut back, 5 bases at V and 6 bases at J, with 14 bases in the middle. The CDR3 sequence is 14 residues long. The CDR3 here is CASSRGGSRQPQHF. CDR3 bases: TGTGCCAGCAGCAGGGGGGGGTCCCGTCAGCCCCAGCATTTT.

V is TRBV4-2 and J is TRBJ1-5, with a weak D call TRBD1 (5 bases). V lost 4 bases and J 4 bases, leaving 11 bases between the germline ends. The CDR3 extends over 14 amino acids. Germline assignment: CDR1 LGHNA and CDR2 YNFKEQ. CDR3 bases: TGTGCCAGCAGCCTAGACAGTCTAAATCAGCCCCAGCATTTT. It encodes CASSLDSLNQPQHF.

This chain joins TRBV4-3 and TRBJ2-5, with TRBD1 identical over 9 bases. The V and J ends lost 1 base and 2 bases, in that order; junction bases with no gene match: 2. The CDR3 runs 15 residues. CDR1 is LGHNA and CDR2 is YSLEER in the germline V gene. This CDR3 is CASSQGTGEQETQYF. The CDR3 DNA is TGCGCCAGCAGCCAAGGGACAGGGGAACAAGAGACCCAGTACTTC.

V is TRBV12-3 or TRBV12-4 and J is TRBJ2-1, with TRBD2 as a possible D gene (6 bases). Deletions cut 7 bases from V and 0 bases from J, with 13 bases between. The CDR3 runs 15 residues. CDR3 loop: CASKSGTFSYNEQFF. The CDR3 DNA is TGTGCCAGCAAATCCGGGACTTTCTCCTACAATGAGCAGTTCTTC.

This clonotype was seen a few times. The DNA of the CDR3 is TGTGCCAGCAGCTTGCGTCGACGGCCGCTGAACACTGAAGCTTTCTTT. Protein sequence: CASSLRRRPLNTEAFF. This sequence joins TRBV5-6 and TRBJ1-1; D not certain. CDR3 length equals 16 residues. The germline CDR1 and CDR2 sequences are SGHDT and YYEEEE. V lost 1 base and J 0 bases, leaving 13 bases between the germline ends.

This clonotype showed up just a few times. This chain uses TRBV12-3 or TRBV12-4 with TRBJ2-7; D is unresolved. The V gene lost 6 bases and the J gene lost 3 bases, with 9 bases spanning the gap. The CDR3 is 12 amino acids. The chain's CDR3 is CASRIGSYEQYF. In DNA form, the CDR3 reads TGTGCCAGCAGGATCGGAAGCTACGAGCAGTACTTC.

The chain uses TRBV7-9 and TRBJ1-4, with D uncertain. The V end was cut by 1 base, the J end by 13 bases, with 19 bases between. Germline CDR1 is SEHNR and CDR2 is FQNEAQ (reference sequence). The CDR3 has 15 residues. Here the CDR3 DNA reads TGTGCCAGCAGCTTAGATCGGGCCACGAGGTACCCACTGTTTTTT. Protein sequence: CASSLDRATRYPLFF.

The chain is built from TRBV27 and TRBJ1-2, with unresolved D. The CDR3 consists of 14 residues. V was pared by 4 bases and J by 0 bases, with 9 bases between. Germline V gene data show CDR1 as MNHEY and CDR2 as SMNVEV (reference sequence). CDR3 sequence (DNA): TGTGCCAGCAGTTCGTCTACTACTAACTATGGCTACACCTTC. Protein sequence: CASSSSTTNYGYTF.

The V gene is TRBV7-9, the J gene TRBJ2-3; 7 bases map to TRBD1. The CDR3 loop spans 14 amino acids. Germline V gene lookup returns CDR1 SEHNR and CDR2 FQNEAQ (reference sequence). The V and J ends lost 5 bases and 6 bases, in that order; junction bases with no gene match: 8. The CDR3 region is CASSHGQAVDTQYF. The CDR3 DNA reads TGTGCCAGCAGCCACGGACAGGCGGTCGATACGCAGTATTTT.

The CDR3 DNA sequence: TGCGCCAGCAGCTTTTCCTATCCCGTGGGCTACGAGCAGTACTTC. It translates to CASSFSYPVGYEQYF. The chain links TRBV5-1 to TRBJ2-7; D is unclear. This CDR3 has 15 amino acids. The V end lost 2 bases, the J end lost 3 bases, and 15 bases lay between the germline ends. Germline-derived CDR1 and CDR2 are SGHRS and YFSETQ.

The chain recombines TRBV9 with TRBJ1-5; D may be TRBD1 (5 bases). Germline loops: CDR1 SGDLS, CDR2 YYNGEE. V was shortened by 3 bases and J by 6 bases, with 13 bases between the two germline ends. The length of the CDR3 is 14 residues. CDR3 nucleotides: TGTGCCAGCAGCGCCTCCGGGACTAGTCAGCCCCAGCATTTT. It specifies CASSASGTSQPQHF.

There are a few counts of this clonotype. The DNA of the CDR3 is TGCGCCAGCAGCCACGATCCCAGCCTTCCCGAGCAGTACTTC. Protein sequence: CASSHDPSLPEQYF. The V and J genes are TRBV4-1 and TRBJ2-7; D remains ambiguous. The V and J ends lost 3 bases and 6 bases respectively, with 15 bases between them. The germline V gene has CDR1 MGHRA and CDR2 YSYEKL. This CDR3 has 14 amino acids.

This clonotype has a single count. The CDR3: CASSLLGTVSYEQYF. CDR3 coding DNA: TGCGCCAGCAGCTTGCTCGGGACTGTATCCTACGAGCAGTACTTC. This chain joins TRBV5-1 and TRBJ2-7; maybe TRBD2 (6 bases). Trimming took off 1 base at V and 1 base at J, with 12 bases between the two ends. CDR3 length: 15 amino acids. The V gene's germline CDR1 is SGHRS and CDR2 YFSETQ.

V is TRBV12-3 or TRBV12-4 and J is TRBJ1-6; D not resolved. This CDR3 is built from 11 residues. Trimming removed 5 bases at V and 10 bases at J, with 6 bases between. The CDR3 DNA sequence: TGTGCCAGCAGTGCTGGATCACCCCTCCACTTT. It translates to CASSAGSPLHF.

This sequence joins TRBV7-6 and TRBJ1-5, with 9 bases aligning to TRBD1. The ends lost 5 bases at V and 5 bases at J; junction bases unmatched: 7. Per germline, CDR1 SGHVS and CDR2 FNYEAQ. This CDR3 is built from 15 residues. The DNA for the CDR3 is TGTGCCAGCAGCCCGGGACAGGGCATCTATCAGCCCCAGCATTTT. Its protein product is CASSPGQGIYQPQHF.

This sequence joins TRBV5-1 and TRBJ1-1, with 7 bases matching TRBD1. Germline CDR1 reads SGHRS; CDR2 reads YFSETQ. The ends lost 4 bases at V and 1 base at J; junction bases unmatched: 10. This CDR3 has 16 amino acids. Written as DNA, the CDR3 is TGCGCCAGCAGCATACAGCTCGGGACAGAGAACACTGAAGCTTTCTTT. Amino acid sequence: CASSIQLGTENTEAFF. Full variable domain (rest looked up from reference TRBV5-1 and TRBJ1-1): KAGVTQTPRYLIKTRGQQVTLSCSPISGHRSVSWYQQTPGQGLQFLFEYFSETQRNKGNFPGRFSGRQFSNSRSEMNVSTLELGDSALYLCASSIQLGTENTEAFFGQGTRLTVV.

J is TRBJ2-1 and V is TRBV7-2; 9 bases are a match to TRBD2. This CDR3 has 15 residues. The V gene's germline CDR1 is SGHTA and CDR2 FQGNSA. Germline trimming cut 5 bases from V and 12 bases from J; bases unmatched to any gene: 14. Here the CDR3 reads CASSTTSGLPTVQFF. The CDR3 DNA reads as TGTGCCAGCAGCACGACTAGCGGCCTCCCTACAGTGCAGTTCTTC.

There are a few counts of this clonotype. The V call is TRBV10-3, the J call TRBJ1-2, with D unresolved. Per germline, CDR1 ENHRY and CDR2 SYGVKD. This CDR3 contains 12 residues. The V end was cut by 11 bases, the J end by 3 bases, with 13 bases between. The CDR3, as DNA: TGTGCCGCCGGCAGTCCCTACTATGGCTACACCTTC. Protein sequence: CAAGSPYYGYTF.

The chain combines TRBV4-2 with TRBJ2-7; D ambiguous. The germline CDR1 and CDR2 sequences are LGHNA and YNFKEQ. The CDR3 loop spans 14 amino acids. V was pared by 0 bases and J by 1 base, with 7 bases between. The CDR3 sequence: CASSQDWDSYEQYF. The CDR3 coding sequence is TGTGCCAGCAGCCAAGACTGGGATTCCTACGAGCAGTACTTC.

This clonotype has just a few counts. The chain employs TRBV12-3 or TRBV12-4 and TRBJ1-2; D is uncertain. The CDR3 contains 12 residues. Trimming cost V 3 bases and J 7 bases, with 9 bases left between them. The DNA for the CDR3 is TGTGCCAGCAGTTTCACCAAGAGTGGCTACACCTTC. Encoded protein: CASSFTKSGYTF.

The chain uses TRBV6-1 and TRBJ1-2; TRBD1 is a possible D gene (6 bases). Germline CDR1 MNHNS, CDR2 SASEGT. Trimming cost V 2 bases and J 0 bases, with 16 bases left between them. This CDR3 region has 17 residues. CDR3 coding DNA: TGTGCCAGCAGTGAACATGATACAGGGCCCACTAACTATGGCTACACCTTC. Amino acid sequence: CASSEHDTGPTNYGYTF.

CDR3 coding DNA: TGTGCCAGCAGCCCTCGGGCGGGAGGATCCGAGCAGTACTTC. Protein sequence: CASSPRAGGSEQYF. This sequence joins TRBV7-2 and TRBJ2-7; 8 bases fit TRBD2. This CDR3 is built from 14 residues. Looked up from germline, CDR1 is SGHTA and CDR2 is FQGNSA. The J segment lost 6 bases and the V segment lost 5 bases, leaving 9 bases of the junction unmatched.

The J gene is TRBJ2-7, the V gene TRBV11-2, with TRBD1 matching 10 bases. Germline CDR1 and CDR2: SGHAT and FQNNGV. The CDR3 sequence is 16 residues long. V gave up 5 bases and J gave up 6 bases; unmatched junction bases: 13. The CDR3 nucleotides are TGTGCCAGCAGCCGAGATTCTCTCGGGACAGGGGCCGAGCAGTACTTC. Protein: CASSRDSLGTGAEQYF. The full variable domain, with the rest looked up from reference TRBV11-2 and TRBJ2-7, is EAGVAQSPRYKIIEKRQSVAFWCNPISGHATLYWYQQILGQGPKLLIQFQNNGVVDDSQLPKDRFSAERLKGVDSTLKIQPAKLEDSAVYLCASSRDSLGTGAEQYFGPGTRLTVT.

CDR3 loop: CSVSGLAGRSYEQYF. Here the CDR3 DNA reads TGCAGCGTCTCGGGACTAGCGGGGAGGTCCTACGAGCAGTACTTC. The rearrangement uses TRBV29-1 and TRBJ2-7, with 13 bases identical to TRBD2. With V trimmed by 6 bases and J by 1 base, 6 bases remained unmatched. The CDR3 consists of 15 residues. The germline V gene encodes CDR1 SQVTM and CDR2 ANQGSEA.

The chain uses TRBV7-6 and TRBJ2-1; 9 bases line up with TRBD2. The CDR3 covers 16 residues. Germline CDR1 SGHVS, CDR2 FNYEAQ. The J segment lost 4 bases and the V segment lost 1 base, leaving 5 bases of the junction unmatched. The CDR3 region has the DNA TGTGCCAGCAGCTTAGAACCAGGACTAGCGTACAATGAGCAGTTCTTC. Translating gives CASSLEPGLAYNEQFF.

This clonotype was picked up one time. The chain recombines TRBV7-3 with TRBJ2-2, with 7 bases that match TRBD2. The CDR3 is 15 amino acids. Germline V gene lookup returns CDR1 SGHTA and CDR2 FQGTGA. V lost 7 bases, J lost 4 bases, and 9 bases stayed unmatched. CDR3 coding DNA: TGTGCCAGCAACCCCGGGGGAGGGCGCACCGGGGAGCTGTTTTTT. Translating it yields CASNPGGGRTGELFF.

This clonotype has more than one count but fewer than ten. The chain is built from TRBV12-3 or TRBV12-4 and TRBJ2-3; TRBD2 agrees at 8 bases. This CDR3 comprises 16 residues. J lost 3 bases, V lost 4 bases, and 9 bases had no gene match. The CDR3 coding sequence is TGTGCCAGCAGTTCCCTCCGGGGGGGAGGTACAGATACGCAGTATTTT. It translates to CASSSLRGGGTDTQYF.

This clonotype was found a few times. The J gene is TRBJ2-5, the V gene TRBV7-8, with D unresolved. CDR3 size: 15 residues. V was trimmed by 0 bases and J by 3 bases, leaving 11 bases between them. The germline CDR1 and CDR2 sequences are SGHVS and FQNEAQ. The CDR3, as DNA: TGTGCCAGCAGCTTAGCGTTAGGCTTGAAAGAGACCCAGTACTTC. The encoded protein is CASSLALGLKETQYF.

The CDR3 region is CASSQDGVNTEAFF. CDR3 in DNA: TGCGCCAGCAGCCAAGATGGAGTGAACACTGAAGCTTTCTTT. The chain links TRBV4-1 to TRBJ1-1; D is undetermined. Per germline, CDR1 MGHRA and CDR2 YSYEKL. The CDR3 runs 14 residues. V was pared by 0 bases and J by 0 bases, with 5 bases between.

This clonotype was counted at least ten times. The junction departs from germline at one end; a sequencing error may be responsible. The chain carries TRBV5-1 and TRBJ2-5; tentative D call: TRBD2 (7 bases). The CDR3 contains 13 residues. In germline, CDR1 is SGHRS, CDR2 YFSETQ. The CDR3: CASSLGGVETQYF. CDR3 DNA sequence: TGTGCCAGCAGCTTAGGGGGGGTAGAGACCCAGTACTTC.